The rows below give T cell receptor beta chains drawn from one sample of a study of regulatory T cells in long-lasting Graves disease. MiXCR was run by TCRdb on the multiplex PCR reads, yielding one entry per CDR3 protein. Here the sample spans roughly 360,000 distinct CDR3 sequences, over 9.5% being singletons. The same data also contributed to another study, on T cells in Graves' hyperthyroidism and ophthalmopathy.

Material: peripheral blood mononuclear cells (PBMCs), obtained at new diagnosis, from a patient treated with antithyroid drugs. All receptors come from a woman aged 18 to 35 with Graves disease. CDR3s include the opening cysteine and the closing phenylalanine or tryptophan. A D gene is named only where the DNA matches it firmly. Expanded clones are given a class, and other clones once, few, many or no size at all.

DNA	CDR3	V	size	J	D
TGTGCTAGTGGCAGGGGTATTGAAGCTTTCTTT	CASGRGIEAFF	TRBV12-5	NA	TRBJ1-1	NA
TGTGCCAGCAGCCAAGATTTGAACCTCCACTTT	CASSQDLNLHF	TRBV4-2	NA	TRBJ1-6	NA
TGCAGTGCGAACACCGACATCGGAGAGACCCAGTACTTC	CSANTDIGETQYF	TRBV20-1	many	TRBJ2-5	NA
TGCAGTGCCCCAACCGGCCGGCTAGCGGGGGCACTACGCACAGATACGCAGTATTTT	CSAPTGRLAGALRTDTQYF	TRBV20-1	NA	TRBJ2-3	TRBD2
TGTGCCAGCAGTTTTCGCAGGGGGCCTTTGCATTTT	CASSFRRGPLHF	TRBV27	many	TRBJ1-5	TRBD1
TGTGCCAGCAGCCATCTGGGGGCAGGGGAGCCCTACGAGCAGTACTTC	CASSHLGAGEPYEQYF	TRBV7-2	many	TRBJ2-7	NA
TGCGCCAGCAGTGACCAGTCTGGTGAAAAACTGTTTTTT	CASSDQSGEKLFF	TRBV10-2	many	TRBJ1-4	NA
TGTGCCAGCAGTTTCGGGGACAGAACTAACTATGGCTACACCTTC	CASSFGDRTNYGYTF	TRBV12-3/TRBV12-4	many	TRBJ1-2	TRBD1
TGTGCCAGCAGTACCAGGACTAGCCTCAATGAGCAGTTCTTC	CASSTRTSLNEQFF	TRBV12-3/TRBV12-4	many	TRBJ2-1	TRBD2
TGTGCCAGCAGCTTAGAGCGTCGGAGAGCGGATACGCAGTATTTT	CASSLERRRADTQYF	TRBV7-2	many	TRBJ2-3	NA
TGCAGTGCTAGAGATCCCAGCGGGCACAATGAGCAGTTCTTC	CSARDPSGHNEQFF	TRBV20-1	NA	TRBJ2-1	NA
TGCAGTGCCCCGGCTTCGTCCTACAATGAGCAGTTCTTC	CSAPASSYNEQFF	TRBV20-1	NA	TRBJ2-1	NA
TGTGCCAGCAGTCCGACAGGGAACCCTTCCTATGGCTACACCTTC	CASSPTGNPSYGYTF	TRBV6-1	many	TRBJ1-2	TRBD1
TGTGCCAGCAGTTTTACTCTTAGCGCACAAGAGACCCAGTACTTC	CASSFTLSAQETQYF	TRBV12-3/TRBV12-4	many	TRBJ2-5	NA
TGCAGCGTAGGGGGTGTCACAGATACGCAGTATTTT	CSVGGVTDTQYF	TRBV29-1	many	TRBJ2-3	NA
TGCGCCAGCAGCCCCCGGAGCGGGCCCACCGGGGAGCTGTTTTTT	CASSPRSGPTGELFF	TRBV4-1	few	TRBJ2-2	NA
TGTGCCAGCAACAGACACCGCTCTGAACTGGAAGCTTTCTTT	CASNRHRSELEAFF	TRBV12-3/TRBV12-4	many	TRBJ1-1	NA
TGTGCCAGTAGTATAGGTCAGGGGTACCCCTCTCCACCGTATGGCTACACCTTC	CASSIGQGYPSPPYGYTF	TRBV19	NA	TRBJ1-2	NA
TGCGCCAGCAGCCCCCGCTGGGCAGGGGACGAGATATATAATTCACCCCTCCACTTT	CASSPRWAGDEIYNSPLHF	TRBV4-1	NA	TRBJ1-6	NA
TGTGCCAGTAGTAAAGGACAGGACATCTACAAAAACATTCAGTACTTC	CASSKGQDIYKNIQYF	TRBV19	NA	TRBJ2-4	TRBD1
TGTGTCAGCAGACCTCCTTACAAGGCCGGGAATGAGCAGTTCTTC	CVSRPPYKAGNEQFF	TRBV7-2	few	TRBJ2-1	NA
TGCAGTGCTAGAGCCCGAGACAGGGGTATTAAGAACACTGAAGCTTTCTTT	CSARARDRGIKNTEAFF	TRBV20-1	few	TRBJ1-1	TRBD1
TGTGCCAGCAGTTCCCATATACAGGGGGCTCAAGAGACCCAGTACTTC	CASSSHIQGAQETQYF	TRBV6-5	many	TRBJ2-5	TRBD1
TGTGCCAGCAGCTTAGCGGTGGGAAGCGGACGCACAGATACGCAGTATTTT	CASSLAVGSGRTDTQYF	TRBV7-8	many	TRBJ2-3	NA
TGTGCCAGCGCCAAGGTCGTGGAGACCCAGTACTTC	CASAKVVETQYF	TRBV6-1	many	TRBJ2-5	NA
TGCAGTGCGCAAGCGGGGCTGGGGGAGTATTCCGGCACAGATACGCAGTATTTT	CSAQAGLGEYSGTDTQYF	TRBV20-1	many	TRBJ2-3	TRBD2
TGCGCCAGCAGCCAAGAAGGCGACAGGAGATATAATTCACCCCTCCACTTT	CASSQEGDRRYNSPLHF	TRBV4-1	NA	TRBJ1-6	NA
TGCGCCAGCAGCCAAGAAACGGGGGGACAGGGCCCCTACGAGCAGTACTTC	CASSQETGGQGPYEQYF	TRBV4-3	many	TRBJ2-7	TRBD1
TGTGCCAGCAGCCCCCGGGACGGCGACGAGCAGTACTTC	CASSPRDGDEQYF	TRBV14	many	TRBJ2-7	NA
TGTGCCAGCAGCTTCCGCAGAACCAGCACAGATACGCAGTATTTT	CASSFRRTSTDTQYF	TRBV7-9	many	TRBJ2-3	NA
TGTGCCAGCAGTGAAGGATTTGGGAGGGGCAATCGGTGGAACACTGAAGCTTTCTTT	CASSEGFGRGNRWNTEAFF	TRBV2	many	TRBJ1-1	NA
TGCAGTGCTAGAATCGGGACCGCGACAGTGGGGCTGTTTTTT	CSARIGTATVGLFF	TRBV20-1	few	TRBJ2-2	NA
TGTGCCACCAGCAGAGATTCCCCCAGGGGGCTTGGGGCCAACGTCCTGACTTTC	CATSRDSPRGLGANVLTF	TRBV15	NA	TRBJ2-6	TRBD1
TGTGCCAGCAGTTTTAGGGTCTCCTACAATGAGCAGTTCTTC	CASSFRVSYNEQFF	TRBV28	NA	TRBJ2-1	NA
TGTGCCAGCAGCTTAGTTGTTAGTGGCTACACCTTC	CASSLVVSGYTF	TRBV7-9	few	TRBJ1-2	NA
TGTGCCACCAGCCCCCAGGCAGGGAGCTCGGCTTTCTTT	CATSPQAGSSAFF	TRBV15	many	TRBJ1-1	NA
TGTGCCAGCTCACCGGGACAGGGGGACGAAAAACTGTTTTTT	CASSPGQGDEKLFF	TRBV18	few	TRBJ1-4	TRBD1
TGTGCCAGCTCACCACCGACATTGACCCAGCATTTT	CASSPPTLTQHF	TRBV18	few	TRBJ1-5	NA
TGTGCCAGCCGTCGCCAAAGCGCGCCTGGGAGCGAGCAGTACTTC	CASRRQSAPGSEQYF	TRBV2	many	TRBJ2-7	NA
TGCAGTGGGGGCCAGGAGGTGAACACTGAAGCTTTCTTT	CSGGQEVNTEAFF	TRBV20-1	many	TRBJ1-1	NA
TGTGCCACCAGTGATACCTTTGGGGAGCAGTACTTC	CATSDTFGEQYF	TRBV24-1	NA	TRBJ2-7	NA
TGTGCCAGCAGAAGCGGGAGGGGGTATGAGCAGTTCTTC	CASRSGRGYEQFF	TRBV12-3/TRBV12-4	many	TRBJ2-1	TRBD2
TGTGCCAGCAGCTTCGGAGGGTTGGGATCGAACACCGGGGAGCTGTTTTTT	CASSFGGLGSNTGELFF	TRBV7-8	NA	TRBJ2-2	NA
TGTGCCAGCAATATACAGGGGTTATCGGAAGCTTTCTTT	CASNIQGLSEAFF	TRBV12-3/TRBV12-4	many	TRBJ1-1	TRBD1